Presented here are 19 T cell receptor beta chains from one specimen sequenced in a study of cytomegalovirus exposure and HLA in healthy donors (dated by TCRdb to about 2017). Library generation was performed with the immunoSEQ multiplex PCR assay. The multiplex PCR relied on a mix of 60 forward primers for TCR Vbeta segments and 13 reverse primers for TCR Jbeta segments. In TCRdb, the immuneACCESS table is reduced to in-frame sequences with V and J assigned. These tables do not hold every clone; where another copy was compared, an unresolved V gene accounts for under half, and the others remain unexplained. The sample table records fewer than 250,000 clones; approximately 83% of these occur just once. Roughly a tenth of the sample comes from the top ten. Sequenced: PBMCs. The source of these receptors is a woman aged 45-65 years in good health and CMV-seropositive.

The chain employs TRBV28 and TRBJ1-2, with TRBD1 matching 8 bases. J was trimmed by 5 bases and V by 3 bases; bases with no gene match: 5. The germline V gene has CDR1 MDHEN and CDR2 SYDVKM. This CDR3 has 14 residues. In nucleotides, the CDR3 is TGTGCCAGCAGTTTGGGGACAGGAGGGTATGGCTACACCTTC. It translates to CASSLGTGGYGYTF.

V gene TRBV5-1 combines with J gene TRBJ1-1; D may be TRBD1 (6 bases). There are 17 residues in the CDR3. The germline CDR1 and CDR2 sequences are SGHRS and YFSETQ. V lost 3 bases, J lost 5 bases, and 23 bases lay in between. The CDR3 region is CASSWGGLGGLRTEAFF. The DNA for the CDR3 is TGCGCCAGCAGCTGGGGGGGACTGGGGGGGCTAAGGACTGAAGCTTTCTTT.

The count of this clone is one. Other nucleotide sequences from this sample produce the same CDR3. This sequence joins TRBV5-6 and TRBJ1-1; 7 bases agree with TRBD1. Losses at the gene ends were 4 bases for V and 7 bases for J; bases not matched to a gene: 13. This CDR3 region has 15 residues. Germline V gene lookup returns CDR1 SGHDT and CDR2 YYEEEE. CDR3 residues: CASSPPTRGLSEAFF. CDR3 nucleotide sequence: TGTGCCAGCAGCCCTCCGACGAGGGGGCTAAGTGAAGCTTTCTTT.

This clone has just a few counts. The rearrangement uses TRBV14 and TRBJ1-2, with unresolved D. Trimming stripped 0 bases from V and 7 bases from J, with 9 bases between. Looked up from germline, CDR1 is SGHDN and CDR2 is FVKESK. The CDR3 contains 13 residues. Here the CDR3 reads CASSQDEDIGYTF. The CDR3 DNA sequence: TGTGCCAGCAGCCAAGATGAGGATATTGGCTACACCTTC.

This chain connects TRBV19 to TRBJ1-5; D not certain. The CDR3 is 13 residues long. Germline V gives CDR1 LNHDA, CDR2 SQIVND (reference sequence). V gave up 10 bases and J gave up 2 bases, with 12 bases separating them. CDR3 in amino acids: CATQPQGNQPQHF. CDR3 bases: TGTGCCACTCAGCCGCAGGGCAATCAGCCCCAGCATTTT.

The chain joins TRBV11-2 to TRBJ2-3, with unresolved D. V lost 2 bases, J lost 2 bases, and 8 bases lay in between. Germline V gene sequence: CDR1 SGHAT, CDR2 FQNNGV. The CDR3 spans 14 residues. CDR3 sequence (DNA): TGTGCCAGCAGCTTACCTCCCTTCACAGATACGCAGTATTTT. Amino acids: CASSLPPFTDTQYF. The entire variable domain, with the rest obtained from reference TRBV11-2 and TRBJ2-3, is as follows: EAGVAQSPRYKIIEKRQSVAFWCNPISGHATLYWYQQILGQGPKLLIQFQNNGVVDDSQLPKDRFSAERLKGVDSTLKIQPAKLEDSAVYLCASSLPPFTDTQYFGPGTRLTVL.

The chain couples TRBV29-1 to TRBJ2-3, with a tentative D call TRBD2 (6 bases). This CDR3 has 16 residues. V dropped 4 bases and J dropped 4 bases, with 21 bases sitting between them. The germline gives CDR1 SQVTM, CDR2 ANQGSEA. The CDR3 reads CSVVRRRDEGADTQYF. The CDR3 DNA reads TGCAGCGTTGTTCGTCGGCGGGACGAAGGAGCAGATACGCAGTATTTT.

The chain has TRBV9 and TRBJ2-5; D might be TRBD2 (6 bases). Trimming stripped 4 bases from V and 7 bases from J, with 14 bases between. This CDR3 is built from 13 residues. CDR1 is SGDLS, CDR2 YYNGEE, per germline. The CDR3 coding sequence is TGTGCCAGCAGCCCCGCTAACGGGGGGACCCAGTACTTC. Protein sequence: CASSPANGGTQYF.

The chain carries TRBV4-2 and TRBJ2-7; 11 nucleotides match TRBD2. The length of the CDR3 is 15 residues. Trimming at V came to 3 bases and at J to 2 bases, leaving 3 bases not matched to a gene. CDR1 is LGHNA and CDR2 is YNFKEQ in the germline V gene. This chain's CDR3 is CASSQLSGGAYEQYF. The DNA for the CDR3 is TGTGCCAGCAGCCAGCTTAGCGGGGGGGCCTACGAGCAGTACTTC.

This chain connects TRBV5-1 to TRBJ1-1; 9 bases are shared with TRBD1. The V and J ends lost 0 bases and 1 base, in that order; junction bases with no gene match: 13. Germline CDR1 and CDR2: SGHRS and YFSETQ. This CDR3 region has 19 residues. Here the CDR3 reads CASSLDPGTGRPKNTEAFF. The CDR3 DNA sequence: TGCGCCAGCAGCTTGGATCCCGGGACAGGGAGGCCAAAGAACACTGAAGCTTTCTTT.

This clone occurred a few times. The rearrangement links TRBV5-6 to TRBJ1-1; unclear D gene. The germline CDR1 and CDR2 sequences are SGHDT and YYEEEE. Trimming removed 0 bases at V and 4 bases at J, with 7 bases between. The CDR3 covers 13 residues. The CDR3 sequence: CASSLAGSTEAFF. The CDR3 region has the DNA TGTGCCAGCAGCTTGGCGGGGAGCACTGAAGCTTTCTTT.

The V call is TRBV28, the J call TRBJ1-4; 7 nucleotides align to TRBD1. Germline lookup yields CDR1 MDHEN and CDR2 SYDVKM. The CDR3 loop spans 14 amino acids. V lost 8 bases and J lost 1; bases outside the gene matches: 4. The CDR3 region is CASLGTETNEKLFF. The CDR3 DNA reads as TGTGCCAGCCTTGGGACAGAAACTAATGAAAAACTGTTTTTT.

About this clone itself: One end of the junction varies from germline; a read error may be responsible. The chain couples TRBV11-2 to TRBJ2-7; 8 bases fit TRBD1. In germline, CDR1 is SGHAT, CDR2 FQNNGV. CDR3 length equals 14 residues. The CDR3 nucleotides are TGTGCCAGCACCTTAAGTCCGGACAGGGTTTGGCAGTACTTC. It yields the protein CASTLSPDRVWQYF.

V usage is TRBV5-4 and J usage is TRBJ2-3; no definite D call. Trimming pared 4 bases from V and 1 base from J, leaving 10 bases between. Germline CDR1 and CDR2: SGHNT and YYREEE (reference sequence). The CDR3 is made up of 14 amino acids. The CDR3 sequence is CASSADIGTDTQYF. The CDR3 nucleotides are TGTGCCAGCAGCGCCGACATCGGCACAGATACGCAGTATTTT.

This rearrangement joins TRBV27 to TRBJ2-5; 10 bases fit TRBD2. This CDR3 has 18 amino acids. Per the germline V gene, CDR1 is MNHEY and CDR2 is SMNVEV (reference sequence). V trimming: 1 base; J trimming: 4 bases; junction bases outside the gene matches: 12. DNA of the CDR3: TGTGCCAGCAGTTTATGGCGGCTAGCGGGGGACCCGAGAGAGACCCAGTACTTC. This gives the protein CASSLWRLAGDPRETQYF.

The chain joins TRBV18 to TRBJ2-1; perhaps TRBD2 as D (5 bases). The germline V and J ends were trimmed by 3 bases and 8 bases, with 20 bases remaining between them. This CDR3 is built from 16 residues. The V gene's germline CDR1 is KGHSH and CDR2 LQKENI. Written as DNA, the CDR3 is TGTGCCAGCTCACCGAGCCTAGCCTCCGCTAGACATGAGCAGTTCTTC. Amino acids: CASSPSLASARHEQFF.

This clone has only a few counts. The CDR3 coding sequence is TGCGCCAGCAGCCAATCGACAGGGGACGGGAGAAACACCATATATTTT. Protein sequence: CASSQSTGDGRNTIYF. The J gene is TRBJ1-3, the V gene TRBV4-1; 8 nucleotides agree with TRBD1. CDR1 is MGHRA, CDR2 YSYEKL, per germline. V trimming: 2 bases; J trimming: 5 bases; junction bases outside the gene matches: 8. The CDR3 consists of 16 residues.

The V and J genes are TRBV5-1 and TRBJ1-6, with TRBD1 matching over 8 bases. The germline V gene encodes CDR1 SGHRS and CDR2 YFSETQ. This CDR3 comprises 17 residues. With 0 bases clipped from V and 4 bases from J, the junction kept 6 bases outside the gene matches. Written as DNA, the CDR3 is TGCGCCAGCAGCTTGGCCGAGACAGGGGTTTATAATTCACCCCTCCACTTT. This sequence encodes CASSLAETGVYNSPLHF.

This rearrangement joins TRBV19 to TRBJ1-1; 8 bases are a match to TRBD1. V lost 6 bases, J lost 0 bases, and 0 bases stayed unmatched. Germline V gene lookup returns CDR1 LNHDA and CDR2 SQIVND (reference sequence). The length of the CDR3 is 13 residues. CDR3 coding DNA: TGTGCCAGTAGGACAGGGGTGAACACTGAAGCTTTCTTT. This sequence encodes CASRTGVNTEAFF.